Many counts were recorded for the clone carrying this T cell receptor beta chain. Its specificity is not known. CDR3 length equals 14 residues. Trimming removed 0 bases at V and 7 bases at J, with 16 bases between. In germline, CDR1 is DFQATT, CDR2 SNEGSKA (reference sequence). Preparing the TCRbeta library involved the use of unique molecular identifiers. TCRdb re-called the PCR reads through MiXCR, storing one row per CDR3 protein. The sample lists around 240,000 distinct CDR3 sequences; roughly 8% were seen once. The sample comes from a study of T-cell reconstitution after alpha-beta-depleted transplantation in children. Study conclusions and caveats: Reportedly, roughly two months post-transplant, alpha-beta T cells arose from several hundred expanded graft clones. At one year after transplant, newly produced T cells mostly accounted for T-cell counts and diversity. Some patients owed their high day-60 TCRbeta diversity to surviving recipient T cells and thymic progenitors.

Sequencing used PBMCs, mostly from graft donor cells, obtained 180 days after TCRalphabeta/CD19-depleted stem cell transplant. This clonotype was obtained from a male patient between 5 and 17 years old who had a stem cell transplant for acute lymphoblastic leukemia, so the T cells may come from the graft donor. J is TRBJ2-7 and V is TRBV20-1, with D maybe TRBD1 (5 bases). This CDR3 reads CSARDPQQGREQYF. CDR3 sequence (DNA): TGCAGTGCTAGAGACCCCCAGCAGGGAAGGGAGCAGTACTTC.